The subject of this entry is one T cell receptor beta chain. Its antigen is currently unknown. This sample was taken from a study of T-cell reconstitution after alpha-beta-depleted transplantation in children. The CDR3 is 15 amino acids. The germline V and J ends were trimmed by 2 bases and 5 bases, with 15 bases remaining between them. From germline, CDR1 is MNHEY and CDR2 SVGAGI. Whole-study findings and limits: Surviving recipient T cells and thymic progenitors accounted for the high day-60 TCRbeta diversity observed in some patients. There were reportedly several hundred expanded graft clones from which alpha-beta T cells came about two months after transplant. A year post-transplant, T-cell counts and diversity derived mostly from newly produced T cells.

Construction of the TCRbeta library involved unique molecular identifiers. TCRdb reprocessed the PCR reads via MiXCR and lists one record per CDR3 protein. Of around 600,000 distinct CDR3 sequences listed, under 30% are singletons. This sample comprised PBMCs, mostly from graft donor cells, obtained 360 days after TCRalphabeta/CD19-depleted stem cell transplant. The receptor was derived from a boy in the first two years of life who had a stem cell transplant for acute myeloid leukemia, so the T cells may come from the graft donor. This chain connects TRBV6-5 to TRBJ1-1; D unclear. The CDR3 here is CASSYIGLGETEAFF. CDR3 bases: TGTGCCAGCAGTTACATTGGCCTCGGGGAAACTGAAGCTTTCTTT.